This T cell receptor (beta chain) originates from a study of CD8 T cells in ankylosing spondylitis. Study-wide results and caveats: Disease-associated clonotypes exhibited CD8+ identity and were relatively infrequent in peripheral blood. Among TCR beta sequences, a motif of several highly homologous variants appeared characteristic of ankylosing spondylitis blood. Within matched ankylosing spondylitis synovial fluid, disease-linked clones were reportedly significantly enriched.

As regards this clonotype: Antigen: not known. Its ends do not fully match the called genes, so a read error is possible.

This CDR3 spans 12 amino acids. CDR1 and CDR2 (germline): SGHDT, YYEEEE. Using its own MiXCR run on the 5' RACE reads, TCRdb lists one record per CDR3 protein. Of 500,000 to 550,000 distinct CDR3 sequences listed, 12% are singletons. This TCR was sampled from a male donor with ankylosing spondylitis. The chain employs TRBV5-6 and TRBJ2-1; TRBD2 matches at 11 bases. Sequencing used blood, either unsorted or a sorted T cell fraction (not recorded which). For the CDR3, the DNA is TGTGCCAGCAGCTTACTAGCGGGAGTGTTGGTCTTC. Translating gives CASSLLAGVLVF.